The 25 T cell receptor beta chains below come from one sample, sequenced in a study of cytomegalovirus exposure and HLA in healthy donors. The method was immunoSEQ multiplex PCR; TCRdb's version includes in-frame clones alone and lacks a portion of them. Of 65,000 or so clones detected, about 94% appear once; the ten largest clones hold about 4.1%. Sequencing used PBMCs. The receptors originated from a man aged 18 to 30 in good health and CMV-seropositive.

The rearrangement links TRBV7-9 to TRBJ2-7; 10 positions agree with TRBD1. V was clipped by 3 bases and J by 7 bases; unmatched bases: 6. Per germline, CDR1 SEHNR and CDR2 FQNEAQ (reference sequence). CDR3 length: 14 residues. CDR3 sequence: CASSLTGGIGEQYF. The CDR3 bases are TGTGCCAGCAGCTTGACAGGGGGCATAGGGGAGCAGTACTTC. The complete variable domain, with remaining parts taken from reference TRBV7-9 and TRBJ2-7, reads DTGVSQNPRHKITKRGQNVTFRCDPISEHNRLYWYRQTLGQGPEFLTYFQNEAQLEKSRLLSDRFSAERPKGSFSTLEIQRTEQGDSAMYLCASSLTGGIGEQYFGPGTRLTVT.

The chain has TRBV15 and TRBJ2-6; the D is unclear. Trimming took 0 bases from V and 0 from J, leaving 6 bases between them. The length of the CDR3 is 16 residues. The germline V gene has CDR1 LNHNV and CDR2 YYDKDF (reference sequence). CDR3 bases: TGTGCCACCAGCAGAGAATACAGCTCTGGGGCCAACGTCCTGACTTTC. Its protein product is CATSREYSSGANVLTF.

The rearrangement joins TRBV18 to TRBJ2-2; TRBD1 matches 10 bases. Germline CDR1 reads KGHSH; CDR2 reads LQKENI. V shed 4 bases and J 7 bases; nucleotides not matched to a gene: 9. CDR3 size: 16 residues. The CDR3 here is CASSQGDRGRVGELFF. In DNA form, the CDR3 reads TGTGCCAGCTCACAAGGCGACAGGGGGCGCGTCGGGGAGCTGTTTTTT.

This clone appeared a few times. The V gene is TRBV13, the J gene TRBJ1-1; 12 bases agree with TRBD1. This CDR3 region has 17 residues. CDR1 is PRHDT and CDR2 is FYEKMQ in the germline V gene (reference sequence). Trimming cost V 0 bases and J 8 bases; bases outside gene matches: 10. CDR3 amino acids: CASSLGGTGGAWEEAFF. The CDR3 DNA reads TGTGCCAGCAGCTTAGGGGGGACAGGGGGCGCGTGGGAAGAAGCTTTCTTT.

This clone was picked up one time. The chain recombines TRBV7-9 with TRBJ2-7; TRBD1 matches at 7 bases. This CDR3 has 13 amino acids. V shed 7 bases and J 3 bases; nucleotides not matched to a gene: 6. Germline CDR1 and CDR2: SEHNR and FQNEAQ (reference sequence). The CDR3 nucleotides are TGTGCCAGCACTTTCGACAGGGACTACGAGCAGTACTTC. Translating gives CASTFDRDYEQYF.

The CDR3 sequence is CASSLASGYNEQFF. CDR3 DNA sequence: TGTGCCAGCAGTTTGGCTAGCGGGTACAATGAGCAGTTCTTC. The rearrangement joins TRBV27 to TRBJ2-1, with 8 bases fitting TRBD2. V was clipped by 3 bases and J by 4 bases; unmatched bases: 2. Germline assignment: CDR1 MNHEY and CDR2 SMNVEV (reference sequence). The CDR3 is made up of 14 amino acids.

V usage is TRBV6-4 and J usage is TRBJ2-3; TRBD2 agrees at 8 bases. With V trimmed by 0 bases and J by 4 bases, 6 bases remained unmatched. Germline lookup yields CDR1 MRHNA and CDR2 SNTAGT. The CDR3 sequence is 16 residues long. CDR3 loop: CASSDSGAGDPDTQYF. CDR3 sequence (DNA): TGTGCCAGCAGTGACTCGGGAGCGGGAGACCCAGATACGCAGTATTTT.

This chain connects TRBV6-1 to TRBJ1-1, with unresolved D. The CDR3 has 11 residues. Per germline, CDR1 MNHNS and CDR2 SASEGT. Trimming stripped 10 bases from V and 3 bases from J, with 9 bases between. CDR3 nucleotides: TGTGCCACCCAAATTTACACTGAAGCTTTCTTT. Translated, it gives CATQIYTEAFF.

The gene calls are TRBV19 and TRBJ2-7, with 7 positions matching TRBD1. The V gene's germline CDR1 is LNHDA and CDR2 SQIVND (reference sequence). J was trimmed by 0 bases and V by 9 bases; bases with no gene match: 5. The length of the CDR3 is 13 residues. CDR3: CASGTDSSYEQYF. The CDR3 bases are TGTGCCAGCGGGACAGATAGCTCCTACGAGCAGTACTTC.

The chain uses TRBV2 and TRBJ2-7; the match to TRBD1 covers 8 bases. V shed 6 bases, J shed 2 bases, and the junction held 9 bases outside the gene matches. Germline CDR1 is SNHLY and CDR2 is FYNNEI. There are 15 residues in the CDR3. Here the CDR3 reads CASRRQTGVAYEQYF. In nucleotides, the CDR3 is TGTGCCAGCAGAAGACAGACAGGGGTGGCCTACGAGCAGTACTTC.

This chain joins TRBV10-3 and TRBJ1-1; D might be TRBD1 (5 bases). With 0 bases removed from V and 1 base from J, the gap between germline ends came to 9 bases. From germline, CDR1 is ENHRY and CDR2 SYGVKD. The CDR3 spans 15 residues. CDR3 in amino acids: CAISESRGGNTEAFF. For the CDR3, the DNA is TGTGCCATCAGTGAGTCAAGGGGAGGGAACACTGAAGCTTTCTTT.

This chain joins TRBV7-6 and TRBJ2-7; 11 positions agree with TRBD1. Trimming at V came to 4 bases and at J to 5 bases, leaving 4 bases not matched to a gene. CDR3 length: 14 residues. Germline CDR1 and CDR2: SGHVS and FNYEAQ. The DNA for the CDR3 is TGTGCCAGCAGCTCCCGGACAGGGGGCAACGAGCAGTACTTC. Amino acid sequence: CASSSRTGGNEQYF.

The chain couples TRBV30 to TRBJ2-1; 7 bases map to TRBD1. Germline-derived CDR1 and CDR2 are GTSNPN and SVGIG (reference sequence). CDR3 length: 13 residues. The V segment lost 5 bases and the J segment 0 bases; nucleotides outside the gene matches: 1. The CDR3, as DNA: TGTGCCTGGGGGGACAGCTCCTACAATGAGCAGTTCTTC. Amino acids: CAWGDSSYNEQFF. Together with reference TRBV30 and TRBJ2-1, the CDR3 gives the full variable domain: SQTIHQWPATLVQPVGSPLSLECTVEGTSNPNLYWYRQAAGRGLQLLFYSVGIGQISSEVPQNLSASRPQDRQFILSSKKLLLSDSGFYLCAWGDSSYNEQFFGPGTRLTVL.

Written as DNA, the CDR3 is TGTGCCAGCAGCTTGGGCCCCTCCCCTTACAATGAGCAGTTCTTC. Its protein product is CASSLGPSPYNEQFF. The chain combines TRBV7-3 with TRBJ2-1; the D is unclear. Germline V gene lookup returns CDR1 SGHTA and CDR2 FQGTGA. The length of the CDR3 is 15 residues. Trimming shortened V by 3 bases and J by 4 bases, and 13 bases separated the two germline ends.

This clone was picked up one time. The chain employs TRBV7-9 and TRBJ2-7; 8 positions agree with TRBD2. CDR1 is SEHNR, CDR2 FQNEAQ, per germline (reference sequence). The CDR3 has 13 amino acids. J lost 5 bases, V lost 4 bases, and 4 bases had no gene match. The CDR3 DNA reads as TGTGCCAGCAGCTCAGGACTAGCTCACGAGCAGTACTTC. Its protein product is CASSSGLAHEQYF.

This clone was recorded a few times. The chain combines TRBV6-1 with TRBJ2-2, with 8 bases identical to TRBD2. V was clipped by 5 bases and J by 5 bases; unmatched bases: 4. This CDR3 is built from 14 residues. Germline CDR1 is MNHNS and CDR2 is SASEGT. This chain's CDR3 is CASSISGETGELFF. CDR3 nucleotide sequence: TGTGCCAGCAGTATTAGCGGGGAAACCGGGGAGCTGTTTTTT.

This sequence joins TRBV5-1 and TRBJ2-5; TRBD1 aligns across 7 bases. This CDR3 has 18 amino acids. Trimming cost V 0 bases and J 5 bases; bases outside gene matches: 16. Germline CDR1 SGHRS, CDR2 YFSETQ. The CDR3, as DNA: TGCGCCAGCAGCTTGGCCCAAAGGACAGGTATCATTAGGGAGACCCAGTACTTC. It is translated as CASSLAQRTGIIRETQYF.

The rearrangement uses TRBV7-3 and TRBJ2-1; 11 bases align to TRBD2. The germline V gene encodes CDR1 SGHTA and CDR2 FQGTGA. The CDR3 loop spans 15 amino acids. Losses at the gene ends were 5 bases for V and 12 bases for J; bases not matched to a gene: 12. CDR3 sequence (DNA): TGTGCCAGCAGCCCAGAGGGACTAGCGGAGGGAACGCAGTTCTTC. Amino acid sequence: CASSPEGLAEGTQFF.

The DNA for the CDR3 is TGTGCCAGCAGTTCGACTGGACCCTGGAGGGTAGAGACCCAGTACTTC. Protein: CASSSTGPWRVETQYF. The V gene is TRBV27, the J gene TRBJ2-5, with D tentatively TRBD2 (6 bases). V lost 4 bases, J lost 4 bases, and 19 bases lay in between. The V gene's germline CDR1 is MNHEY and CDR2 SMNVEV (reference sequence). The CDR3 runs 16 residues.

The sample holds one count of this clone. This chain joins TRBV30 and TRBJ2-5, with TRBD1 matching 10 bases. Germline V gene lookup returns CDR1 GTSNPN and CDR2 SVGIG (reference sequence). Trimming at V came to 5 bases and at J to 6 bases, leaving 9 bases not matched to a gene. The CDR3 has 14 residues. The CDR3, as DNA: TGTGCCTGGGGCTCGACAGGGGGCGGTCAGACCCAGTACTTC. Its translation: CAWGSTGGGQTQYF.

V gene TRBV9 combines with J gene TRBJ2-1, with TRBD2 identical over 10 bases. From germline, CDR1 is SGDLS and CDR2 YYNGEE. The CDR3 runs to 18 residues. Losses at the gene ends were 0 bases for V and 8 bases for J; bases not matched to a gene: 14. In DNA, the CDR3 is TGTGCCAGCAGCGTAGCCCACTTCCAAGCGGGAGGGCTGGATGAGCAGTTCTTC. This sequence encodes CASSVAHFQAGGLDEQFF.

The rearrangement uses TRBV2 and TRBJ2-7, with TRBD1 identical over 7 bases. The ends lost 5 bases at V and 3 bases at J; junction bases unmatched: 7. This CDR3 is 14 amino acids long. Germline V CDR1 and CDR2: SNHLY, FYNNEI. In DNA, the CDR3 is TGTGCCAGCAGTACAGGGACAGCCGGCTACGAGCAGTACTTC. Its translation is CASSTGTAGYEQYF. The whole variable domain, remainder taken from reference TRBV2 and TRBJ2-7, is EPEVTQTPSHQVTQMGQEVILRCVPISNHLYFYWYRQILGQKVEFLVSFYNNEISEKSEIFDDQFSVERPDGSNFTLKIRSTKLEDSAMYFCASSTGTAGYEQYFGPGTRLTVT.

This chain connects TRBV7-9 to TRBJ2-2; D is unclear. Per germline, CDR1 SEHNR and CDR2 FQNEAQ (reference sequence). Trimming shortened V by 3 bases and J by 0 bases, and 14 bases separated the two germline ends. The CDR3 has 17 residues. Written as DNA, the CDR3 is TGTGCCAGCAGCTTTTTGCTTGGGCAGACGAACACCGGGGAGCTGTTTTTT. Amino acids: CASSFLLGQTNTGELFF.

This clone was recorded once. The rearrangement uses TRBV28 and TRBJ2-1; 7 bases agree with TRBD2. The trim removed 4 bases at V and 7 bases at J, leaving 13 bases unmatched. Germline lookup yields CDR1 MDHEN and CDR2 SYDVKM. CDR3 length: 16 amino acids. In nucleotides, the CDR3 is TGTGCCAGCAGTTACCCCTCCTTCCAGGGAGGGAATGAGCAGTTCTTC. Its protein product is CASSYPSFQGGNEQFF.

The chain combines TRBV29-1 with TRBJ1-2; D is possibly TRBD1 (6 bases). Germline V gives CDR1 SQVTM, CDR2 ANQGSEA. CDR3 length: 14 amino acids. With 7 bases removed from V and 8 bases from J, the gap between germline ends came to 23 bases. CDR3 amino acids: CSAGWSRGGVGYTF. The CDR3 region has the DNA TGCAGCGCAGGATGGTCACGGGGGGGCGTCGGCTACACCTTC.